These 10 T cell receptor beta chains were all obtained from the same sample, sequenced in a study of T cells of healthy individuals. TCRdb processed the 5' RACE reads anew with MiXCR; each CDR3 protein has one entry. The sample yields 45,000 to 60,000 distinct CDR3 sequences, 14% to 15% seen once. The receptors were gathered from a human donor in good health.

This clonotype was seen more than once but under ten times. The chain employs TRBV4-3 and TRBJ2-3; the D gene is possibly TRBD1 (5 bases). CDR1 and CDR2 from the germline V gene are LGHNA and YSLEER. The V and J ends lost 1 base and 11 bases respectively, with 10 bases between them. The CDR3 covers 12 residues. DNA of the CDR3: TGCGCCAGCAGCCAAGGCGACAGAATGCAGTATTTT. It is translated as CASSQGDRMQYF.

This rearrangement joins TRBV6-1 to TRBJ1-2; 7 bases are a match to TRBD1. The V gene end was trimmed by 6 bases and the J gene end by 5 bases; junction bases not matched to a gene: 6. The CDR3 has 13 residues. CDR1 is MNHNS, CDR2 SASEGT, per germline. DNA for the CDR3: TGTGCCAGCAGCCCGGACAGGAGTTATGGCTACACCTTC. This codes for CASSPDRSYGYTF.

This clonotype was observed a few times. The chain joins TRBV3-1 to TRBJ2-7; the match to TRBD1 covers 10 bases. The CDR3 totals 16 residues. J gave up 6 bases and V 4 bases, and 12 bases lay outside the gene matches. The germline gives CDR1 LGHDT, CDR2 YNNKEL (reference sequence). The CDR3 region is CASSPRVPGQGSEQYF. The CDR3 DNA follows: TGTGCCAGCAGCCCCAGAGTCCCGGGACAGGGGAGCGAGCAGTACTTC.

This clonotype was detected only a few times. The chain recombines TRBV7-2 with TRBJ2-2, with D perhaps being TRBD1 or TRBD2 (6 bases each). Between the trimmed V and J ends, which lost 5 bases and 7 bases, there was a span of 17 bases. The CDR3 is made up of 15 amino acids. Germline V CDR1 and CDR2: SGHTA, FQGNSA. CDR3 DNA sequence: TGTGCCAGCAGCCCAGAGGGGGGCCTAGGCGGGGAGCTGTTTTTT. Translation: CASSPEGGLGGELFF.

This clonotype was seen at least ten times. The chain uses TRBV4-3 and TRBJ2-7; possibly TRBD1 or TRBD2 for D (5 bases each). V lost 0 bases and J lost 3, with 15 bases in between. The CDR3 has 16 amino acids. Germline V CDR1 and CDR2: LGHNA, YSLEER. The CDR3 bases are TGCGCCAGCAGCCAAGATTCGGCCGGGGCTCTCTACGAGCAGTACTTC. Translating gives CASSQDSAGALYEQYF.

This clonotype was seen a handful of times. CDR3 DNA: TGCGCCAGCAGCTCGCAATCAAATGAGCAGTTCTTC. As protein: CASSSQSNEQFF. The V call is TRBV5-1, the J call TRBJ2-1; D gene ambiguous. Trimming took 3 bases from V and 7 from J, leaving 8 bases between them. The CDR3 is 12 amino acids. Looked up from germline, CDR1 is SGHRS and CDR2 is YFSETQ. Variable domain in full (rest from reference TRBV5-1 and TRBJ2-1): KAGVTQTPRYLIKTRGQQVTLSCSPISGHRSVSWYQQTPGQGLQFLFEYFSETQRNKGNFPGRFSGRQFSNSRSEMNVSTLELGDSALYLCASSSQSNEQFFGPGTRLTVL.

This clonotype was picked up many times. The chain couples TRBV7-2 to TRBJ2-7, with a weak D call TRBD2 (6 bases). V was pared by 3 bases and J by 5 bases, with 17 bases between. This CDR3 contains 15 residues. Germline V gene lookup returns CDR1 SGHTA and CDR2 FQGNSA. The CDR3 sequence: CASSLSGGAGHEQYF. DNA of the CDR3: TGTGCCAGCAGCTTGTCTGGAGGGGCAGGACACGAGCAGTACTTC.

V gene TRBV2 combines with J gene TRBJ1-5; D call uncertain. CDR1 is SNHLY and CDR2 is FYNNEI in the germline V gene. The germline V and J ends were trimmed by 6 bases and 4 bases, with 10 bases remaining between them. The CDR3 covers 13 residues. The CDR3 sequence: CASRGGSNQPQHF. The CDR3 nucleotides are TGTGCCAGCAGAGGCGGTTCGAATCAGCCCCAGCATTTT.

This clonotype has ten or more counts. The chain has TRBV7-2 and TRBJ1-5, with no clear D. The CDR3 totals 16 residues. CDR1 and CDR2 from the germline V gene are SGHTA and FQGNSA. V dropped 5 bases and J dropped 2 bases, with 16 bases sitting between them. CDR3: CASSPSGPGGNQPQHF. Here the CDR3 DNA reads TGTGCCAGCAGCCCCAGTGGGCCAGGTGGCAATCAGCCCCAGCATTTT.

To note about this clonotype: This clone may be a read error of a much larger clone one base away. V gene TRBV20-1 combines with J gene TRBJ2-7; 8 bases match TRBD1. The V segment lost 3 bases and the J segment 7 bases; nucleotides outside the gene matches: 5. CDR1 and CDR2 from the germline V gene are DFQATT and SNEGSKA (reference sequence). CDR3 length equals 12 residues. CDR3: CSASRTGREQYF. The CDR3 bases are TGCAGTGCTAGTCGGACAGGGAGAGAGCAGTACTTC.